This TCR beta chain was obtained from a study of blood T cell repertoires in COVID-19. Assay: immunoSEQ multiplex PCR; the TCRdb copy retains only in-frame clones and omits some. The sample shows 250,000 to 350,000 clones, about 90% of them seen only once. V was clipped by 6 bases and J by 0 bases, with 18 bases between them. CDR3 size: 17 residues. In germline, CDR1 is LNHDA, CDR2 SQIVND (reference sequence). V is TRBV19 and J is TRBJ1-5; perhaps TRBD1 as D (6 bases). This sequence originates from a woman in her twenties or thirties with COVID-19, enrolled during active disease. The sequencing input was peripheral blood. CDR3 sequence: CASRFKEDSYSNQPQHF. The DNA for the CDR3 is TGTGCCAGTAGATTTAAGGAGGACAGCTATAGCAATCAGCCCCAGCATTTT.